This T cell receptor (beta chain) was recovered during a study of human T cells and chemical hapten exposure. Germline loops: CDR1 PRHDT, CDR2 FYEKMQ (reference sequence). This CDR3 has 18 amino acids. V gave up 0 bases and J gave up 0 bases, with 16 bases separating them. Time point here: patch test 2, 6 weeks after DPC sensitization. Treatment given: therapeutic diphenylcyclopropenone sensitization with weekly scalp DPC. Library preparation tagged each individual cDNA molecule with a unique molecular identifier. Each CDR3 protein is one row after TCRdb ran MiXCR on the RACE reads. Here the sample spans about 380,000 distinct CDR3 sequences, roughly 6% being singletons.

This chain connects TRBV13 to TRBJ2-3; the D gene could be TRBD1 or TRBD2 (6 bases each). The input for sequencing was whole blood, taken in connection with sensitization to the hapten diphenylcyclopropenone (DPC). The clonotype comes from a woman between 18 and 29 years old with alopecia areata. Some clones in this sample may be carry-over from other donors' samples. The CDR3 bases are TGTGCCAGCAGCTTAGGGGAGGGAGGTGGACAGAGCACAGATACGCAGTATTTT. As protein: CASSLGEGGGQSTDTQYF.